The clone carrying this T cell receptor beta chain has more than one count but fewer than ten. What it recognizes is unknown. These data come from a study of early T cells in non-severe SARS-CoV-2 infection. Across the study: The input, bulk RNA from unsorted whole blood, was sequenced, and chains were unpaired. Whole-study results and caveats: The VDJdb matching leaned toward anti-spike CD8 responses and overlooked private and CD4 specificities.

Unmatched junction bases numbered 9, after V lost 4 bases and J lost 0 bases. Germline V gene sequence: CDR1 DFQATT, CDR2 SNEGSKA (reference sequence). The CDR3 runs to 17 residues. Individually, cDNA molecules had unique molecular identifiers attached to them. TCRdb re-analysed the 5' RACE reads in MiXCR, keeping a single row per CDR3 protein. This repertoire shows about 45,000 distinct CDR3 sequences, roughly 11% found once; its top ten account for 21%. This clonotype was sampled from an adult who was a healthcare worker with PCR-confirmed SARS-CoV-2 infection or an uninfected control (not recorded which). The sample comprised whole blood. The J gene is TRBJ2-3, the V gene TRBV20-1, with TRBD2 matching 11 bases. CDR3 in amino acids: CSATTSGRRGSTDTQYF. DNA of the CDR3: TGCAGTGCTACAACTAGCGGGAGAAGAGGGAGCACAGATACGCAGTATTTT.